This TCR beta chain was recorded in a study of cytomegalovirus exposure and HLA in healthy donors. Study observations and caveats: A few V segments could not be told apart, such as TRBV6-2 and TRBV6-3, and were left out.

As to this clone: Its antigen is undetermined.

Primers included in the PCR were 60 Vbeta and 13 Jbeta primers. Clones were read by immunoSEQ multiplex PCR, and TCRdb kept only the in-frame ones, dropping some. The sample holds about 160,000 clones, 84% seen once. In germline, CDR1 is SGDLS, CDR2 YYNGEE. CDR3 length: 16 amino acids. The V gene lost 0 bases and the J gene lost 0 bases, with 11 bases spanning the gap. This TCR came from a man aged 18-30 years in good health and CMV-seronegative. The specimen sequenced was PBMCs. V gene TRBV9 combines with J gene TRBJ2-3; D unresolved. CDR3 coding DNA: TGTGCCAGCAGCGTAGTTCGTCACTCTAGCACAGATACGCAGTATTTT. Protein sequence: CASSVVRHSSTDTQYF. The variable domain in full, completed from reference TRBV9 and TRBJ2-3, reads DSGVTQTPKHLITATGQRVTLRCSPRSGDLSVYWYQQSLDQGLQFLIQYYNGEERAKGNILERFSAQQFPDLHSELNLSSLELGDSALYFCASSVVRHSSTDTQYFGPGTRLTVL.